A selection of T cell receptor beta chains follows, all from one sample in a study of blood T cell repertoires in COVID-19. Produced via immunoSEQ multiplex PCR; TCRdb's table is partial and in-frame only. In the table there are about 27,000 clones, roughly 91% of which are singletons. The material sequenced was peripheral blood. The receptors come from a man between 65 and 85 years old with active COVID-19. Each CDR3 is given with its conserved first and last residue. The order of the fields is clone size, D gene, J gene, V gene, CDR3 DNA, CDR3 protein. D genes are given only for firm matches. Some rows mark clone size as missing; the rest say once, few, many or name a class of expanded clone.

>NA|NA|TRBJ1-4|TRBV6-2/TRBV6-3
TGTGCCAGCAGTCAGATTGCAACTAATGAAAAACTGTTTTTT
CASSQIATNEKLFF
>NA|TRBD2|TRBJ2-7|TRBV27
TGTGCCAGCAGTCCCCGGGGGGCCTACGAGCAGTACTTC
CASSPRGAYEQYF
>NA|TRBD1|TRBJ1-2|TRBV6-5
TGTGCCAGCATGAGGGACAGGGGAAACTATGGCTACACCTTC
CASMRDRGNYGYTF
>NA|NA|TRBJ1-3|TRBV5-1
TGCGCCAGCAGCTTGGACGCCAGCTCTGGAAACACCATATATTTT
CASSLDASSGNTIYF
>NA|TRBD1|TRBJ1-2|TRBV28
TGTGCCAGCAGTACCCCGGGACAGGGCCCCGTCTATGGCTACACCTTC
CASSTPGQGPVYGYTF
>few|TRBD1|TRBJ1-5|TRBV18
TGTGCCAGCTCAGGGGACAGGGATCAGCCCCAGCATTTT
CASSGDRDQPQHF
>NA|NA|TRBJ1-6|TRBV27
TGTGCCAGCAGTGTAGCCGGGGATTCACCCCTCCACTTT
CASSVAGDSPLHF
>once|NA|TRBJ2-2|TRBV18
TGTGCCAGCTCACCGTCAGACATGAACACCGGGGAGCTGTTTTTT
CASSPSDMNTGELFF
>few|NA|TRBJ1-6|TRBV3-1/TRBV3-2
TGTGCCAGCAGACGTCAGGTAGGGGATTCACCCCTCCACTTT
CASRRQVGDSPLHF
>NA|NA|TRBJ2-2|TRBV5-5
TGTGCCAGCACCCAAGCCGGGAGCAACACCGGGGAGCTGTTTTTT
CASTQAGSNTGELFF
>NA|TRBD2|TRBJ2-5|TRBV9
TGTGCCAGCAGCGGGGGAGCGGGGACGGGGCAAGAGACCCAGTACTTC
CASSGGAGTGQETQYF
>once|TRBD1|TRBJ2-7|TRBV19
TGTGCCAGTAGTACTTCCGGGACAGGACTCTCCTACGAGCAGTACTTC
CASSTSGTGLSYEQYF
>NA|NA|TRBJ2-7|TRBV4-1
TGCGCCAGCAGCCAAGAGACAGCCATGGGCTACGAGCAGTACTTC
CASSQETAMGYEQYF
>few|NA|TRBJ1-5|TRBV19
TGTGCCAGTAGAGACAGGAATAGCAATCAGCCCCAGCATTTT
CASRDRNSNQPQHF
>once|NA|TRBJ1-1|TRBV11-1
TGTGCCAGCAGCTTAGCAGGCAGGTACACTGAAGCTTTCTTT
CASSLAGRYTEAFF
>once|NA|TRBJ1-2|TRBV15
TGTGCCACCAGCAGAGATCGGGGGGGAGCGGTTGGTGGCTACACCTTC
CATSRDRGGAVGGYTF
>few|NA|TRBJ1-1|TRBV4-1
TGCGCCAGCAGCCCAGTTCGGGTGAACACTGAAGCTTTCTTT
CASSPVRVNTEAFF
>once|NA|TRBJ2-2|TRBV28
TGTGCCAGCAGTCTCGGACATATGAACACCGGGGAGCTGTTTTTT
CASSLGHMNTGELFF
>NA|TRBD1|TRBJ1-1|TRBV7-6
TGTGCCAGCAGCATGAGACAGGGAAACACTGAAGCTTTCTTT
CASSMRQGNTEAFF
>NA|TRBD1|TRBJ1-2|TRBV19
TGTGCCAGTAGTGCTCAGGGGGCGGGCTATGGCTACACCTTC
CASSAQGAGYGYTF
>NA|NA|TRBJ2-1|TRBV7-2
TGTGCCAGCAGACCGTCAGGGGCCCCTGAGCAGTTCTTC
CASRPSGAPEQFF
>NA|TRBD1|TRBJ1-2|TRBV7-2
TGTGCCAGCAGCTCGACTCAAGGGACAGGGGGTATGGGGTATGGCTACACCTTC
CASSSTQGTGGMGYGYTF
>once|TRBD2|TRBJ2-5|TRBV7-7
TGTGCTAGCAGCGCGACTAGCGGGGGGCAAGAGACCCAGTACTTC
CASSATSGGQETQYF
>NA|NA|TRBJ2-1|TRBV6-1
TGTGCCAGCAGTGAAGCATTGAGCGGCCATGAGCAGTTCTTC
CASSEALSGHEQFF
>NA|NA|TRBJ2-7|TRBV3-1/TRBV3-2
TGTGCCAGCAGCCAAGTGGACAGAGCCTACGAGCAGTACTTC
CASSQVDRAYEQYF
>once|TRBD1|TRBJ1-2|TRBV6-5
TGTGCCAGCAGGGCGACAGGGGCCAAGGGGTATGGCTACACCTTC
CASRATGAKGYGYTF
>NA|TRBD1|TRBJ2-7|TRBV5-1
TGCGCCAGCAGCCAGACAGGGGCTTACTACGAGCAGTACTTC
CASSQTGAYYEQYF
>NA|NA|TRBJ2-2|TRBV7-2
TGTGCCAGCAGCGTCACTCAGAACACCGGGGAGCTGTTTTTT
CASSVTQNTGELFF
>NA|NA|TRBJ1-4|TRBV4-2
TGTGCCAGCAGCCAAGATCCTGCAACTAATGAAAAACTGTTTTTT
CASSQDPATNEKLFF
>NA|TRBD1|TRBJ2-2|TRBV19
TGTGCCAGTAGTATAGCCGGGACAGGAGCCGGGGAGCTGTTTTTT
CASSIAGTGAGELFF
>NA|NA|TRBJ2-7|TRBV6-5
TGTGCCAGCTCCAACTCGGGTCCCTACGAGCAGTACTTC
CASSNSGPYEQYF
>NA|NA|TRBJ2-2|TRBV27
TGTGCCAGCATCCTAGGTGGGCAGGGTGGAGCCGGGGAGCTGTTTTTT
CASILGGQGGAGELFF
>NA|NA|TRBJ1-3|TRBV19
TGTGCCAGTAGTGTGGCGGGGGCGAACCCTGGAAACACCATATATTTT
CASSVAGANPGNTIYF
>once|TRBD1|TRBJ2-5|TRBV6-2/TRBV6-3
TGTGCCAGCAGCCCAGGGGGAGAGACCCAGTACTTC
CASSPGGETQYF
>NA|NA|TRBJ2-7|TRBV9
TGTGCCAGCAGCAGGGACACGCCAGCGTACGAGCAGTACTTC
CASSRDTPAYEQYF
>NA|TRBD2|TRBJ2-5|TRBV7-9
TGTGCCAGCAGCTTAGGACTAGCGGTGAAGATTCGGGAGACCCAGTACTTC
CASSLGLAVKIRETQYF
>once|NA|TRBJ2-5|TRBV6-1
TGTGCCAGCAGTGACGGGAGCCCCTTGCAAGAGACCCAGTACTTC
CASSDGSPLQETQYF
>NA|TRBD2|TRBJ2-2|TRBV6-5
TGTGCCAGCAGGGGGACTAGTGGAACCGGGGAGCTGTTTTTT
CASRGTSGTGELFF
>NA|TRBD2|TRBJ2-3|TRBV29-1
TGCAGTACCCCTCGCGGGGGAGATACGCAGTATTTT
CSTPRGGDTQYF
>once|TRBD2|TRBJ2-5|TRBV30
TGTGCCTGGAGTCGTGCGCAAGCGGGGGGGCCGGAGACCCAGTACTTC
CAWSRAQAGGPETQYF
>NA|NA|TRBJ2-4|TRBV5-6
TGTGCCAGCAGCTGGAAGGGGGCCAAAAACATTCAGTACTTC
CASSWKGAKNIQYF
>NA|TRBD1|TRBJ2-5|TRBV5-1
TGCGCCAGCTCTCAGGGGGCCAGGGAGACCCAGTACTTC
CASSQGARETQYF